The entry that follows covers one T cell receptor beta chain sequence. What it recognizes is unknown. From germline, CDR1 is MNHNS and CDR2 SASEGT. V lost 5 bases and J 5 bases, leaving 13 bases between the germline ends. The CDR3 covers 14 residues. This sample was included in a study of T cells in Graves' hyperthyroidism and ophthalmopathy. RNA transcripts yielded amplified TCR beta CDR3 regions. Primed by the HTBI set, a first-round RT-PCR was run on the TCR CDR3. MiXCR was run by TCRdb on the multiplex PCR reads, yielding one entry per CDR3 protein. The sample has a few hundred thousand distinct CDR3 sequences; roughly 22% are singletons. Study results and caveats: Model predictions of ophthalmopathy came a median approximately 6.8 months before onset.

Clinical symptoms, serum thyroxine, TRAb, thyroid ultrasound and orbital computed tomography informed diagnoses. The sequencing sample was made of blood. The J gene is TRBJ2-1, the V gene TRBV6-1; D possibly corresponds to TRBD2 (6 bases). This TCR was recovered from a man aged 25 to 45 with Graves' ophthalmopathy. CDR3 sequence: CASSRLGSDNEQFF. CDR3 nucleotide sequence: TGTGCCAGCAGTAGACTAGGGTCGGACAATGAGCAGTTCTTC.